Sequencing of this T cell receptor (beta chain) was carried out in a study of Ad26.COV2.S vaccination and SARS-CoV-2 variants. Whole-study context: Once, or twice with 56 days between doses, Ad26.COV2.S was given intramuscularly. Study conclusions and caveats: The placebo group had lower spike-specific TCR breadth than the vaccine recipients did.

The protocol was immunoSEQ multiplex PCR, while the TCRdb copy is restricted to in-frame clones and leaves out a portion. Among fewer than 600,000 clones listed, about nine tenths were seen once. V was pared by 2 bases and J by 0 bases, with 8 bases between. Germline loops: CDR1 MDHEN, CDR2 SYDVKM. This CDR3 spans 14 amino acids. Treatment indicated: 15 to 20 received Ad26.COV2.S at low or high dose, single or two shots; about 5 received placebo; per-sample allocation not given. Collection of the samples took place on day 63 after the first injection of vaccine or placebo. Remarks on this clone: The antigen remains unidentified.

The sequencing used peripheral blood, collected in a trial of Ad26.COV2.S vaccine versus placebo. The sequence derives from a person aged 18 to 59 who received the Ad26.COV2.S COVID-19 vaccine or a placebo. The chain couples TRBV28 to TRBJ2-7, with D unclear. CDR3 bases: TGTGCCAGCAGTTTAGGTATGAGCTCCTACGAGCAGTACTTC. Translated, it gives CASSLGMSSYEQYF.